The text below deals with one T cell receptor beta chain. Its antigen is not identified. Clones were sequenced by immunoSEQ multiplex PCR, and TCRdb holds only the in-frame ones, with some missing. The table has fewer than 550,000 clones, about three quarters seen once. These data belong to a study of shared clonotypes between healthy human individuals. Study-wide findings and caveats: Clonotype sharing among the donors was expected to vary with sequencing depth.

The germline V gene has CDR1 SGHAT and CDR2 FQNNGV. Trimming at V came to 6 bases and at J to 2 bases, leaving 4 bases not matched to a gene. The length of the CDR3 is 14 residues. Unsorted material relied on approximately 90 million PBMCs as the source of genomic DNA. V is TRBV11-2 and J is TRBJ2-7; 10 nucleotides match TRBD2. The sample consisted of PBMCs. The receptor's source is a woman aged 35 to 49 in good health. Some clones in this sample may be carry-over from other donors' samples. This chain's CDR3 is CASSGLAGAYEQYF. CDR3 nucleotide sequence: TGTGCCAGCAGTGGGCTAGCGGGGGCCTACGAGCAGTACTTC.